This TCR beta chain derives from a study of blood T cell repertoires in COVID-19. The CDR3 loop spans 14 amino acids. Germline CDR1 SNHLY, CDR2 FYNNEI. Trimming cost V 7 bases and J 10 bases, with 17 bases left between them. Assay: immunoSEQ multiplex PCR; the TCRdb copy retains only in-frame clones and omits some. The sample comprises about 250,000 clones, around 91% of which are singletons, and 2% to 2.5% rests with the top ten. Cohorts were based on clinical histories the participants reported. Material: PBMCs or T cells enriched from blood (not recorded which). This chain links TRBV2 with TRBJ1-6; D call uncertain. The source is a woman aged 18 to 35 who had recovered from COVID-19. The CDR3 here is CASTQPPGNSPLHF. CDR3 nucleotides: TGTGCCAGCACCCAACCCCCGGGAAACTCACCCCTCCACTTT. The complete variable domain, with remaining parts taken from reference TRBV2 and TRBJ1-6, reads EPEVTQTPSHQVTQMGQEVILRCVPISNHLYFYWYRQILGQKVEFLVSFYNNEISEKSEIFDDQFSVERPDGSNFTLKIRSTKLEDSAMYFCASTQPPGNSPLHFGNGTRLTVT.